The 21 T cell receptor beta chains in this list originate from one sample, sequenced in a study of post-analysis software for immune sequencing data (dated by TCRdb to the mid-2010s). Receptor amplification or capture employed PCR. The sequencing machine was an Illumina HiSeq 2500. To reduce PCR and sequencing biases, unique molecular identifiers were built into the TCR beta cDNA libraries. TCRdb itself trimmed the public reads at Q25 with fastp, ran MiXCR and retained productive beta chains. Identical CDR3 proteins give one entry, which carries the most common genes and DNA. The sample table contains roughly 800,000 distinct CDR3 sequences; only one count was recorded for 53% of them. Of the sample, over 4% falls within the top ten clones. These TCRs are of unknown antigen specificity. Overall study results and their limits: Patients showed significantly higher frequencies than controls for a handful of TRBV segments, among them TRBV5-6, TRBV5-1 and TRBV20-1.

The source material was blood. The receptors shown here come from a girl under 18 with multiple sclerosis.

V gene TRBV11-2 combines with J gene TRBJ2-1; maybe TRBD2 (6 bases). Between the trimmed V and J ends, which lost 4 bases and 0 bases, there was a span of 19 bases. CDR3 length: 18 residues. Germline V gene lookup returns CDR1 SGHAT and CDR2 FQNNGV. The CDR3 coding sequence is TGTGCCAGCAGCTCCCGATTCGGGGGACCTAGCTCCTACAATGAGCAGTTCTTC. Translating it yields CASSSRFGGPSSYNEQFF.

The chain has TRBV5-1 and TRBJ2-1, with a possible D match to TRBD1 (6 bases). There are 15 residues in the CDR3. Germline-derived CDR1 and CDR2 are SGHRS and YFSETQ. Deletions cut 4 bases from V and 2 bases from J, with 13 bases between. As DNA, the CDR3 is TGCGCCAGCAGCCGGGACATCGGGGCCTACAATGAGCAGTTCTTC. It translates to CASSRDIGAYNEQFF.

This clonotype has a single count. J is TRBJ2-4 and V is TRBV7-6; possibly TRBD1 or TRBD2 for D (5 bases each). Trimming shortened V by 0 bases and J by 13 bases, and 13 bases separated the two germline ends. Germline V gene sequence: CDR1 SGHVS, CDR2 FNYEAQ. The CDR3 loop spans 13 amino acids. Here the CDR3 reads CASSLAAIGEQYF. The CDR3, as DNA: TGTGCCAGCAGCTTAGCGGCAATAGGGGAGCAGTACTTC.

With regard to this clonotype: The junction shows a germline mismatch at one end, possibly a read error. V is TRBV3-1 and J is TRBJ2-2; 13 nucleotides align to TRBD2. The CDR3 sequence is 16 residues long. Germline V gives CDR1 LGHDT, CDR2 YNNKEL (reference sequence). CDR3 coding DNA: TGTGCCAGCAGCCAAATACTAGCGGGGGGGCCCGGGGAGCGGTTTTTT. Amino acid sequence: CASSQILAGGPGERFF.

Only one count was recorded for this clonotype. V is TRBV20-1 and J is TRBJ2-3; maybe TRBD2 (6 bases). Trimming removed 0 bases from V and 0 bases from J, with 10 bases in between. CDR3 length equals 15 residues. The germline V gene has CDR1 DFQATT and CDR2 SNEGSKA (reference sequence). CDR3 sequence: CSARDVLASTDTQYF. CDR3 sequence (DNA): TGCAGTGCTAGAGATGTACTAGCAAGCACAGATACGCAGTATTTT.

The V gene is TRBV30, the J gene TRBJ2-7; D is unresolved. Germline V gene sequence: CDR1 GTSNPN, CDR2 SVGIG (reference sequence). Trimming removed 5 bases at V and 5 bases at J, with 10 bases between. This CDR3 is built from 11 residues. CDR3 in DNA: TGTGCCTGGCTTGACTTCAACGAGCAGTACTTC. Translated: CAWLDFNEQYF.

The genes are TRBV20-1 and TRBJ2-7; 8 nucleotides agree with TRBD2. V shed 3 bases, J shed 7 bases, and the junction held 17 bases outside the gene matches. Germline V gene sequence: CDR1 DFQATT, CDR2 SNEGSKA (reference sequence). This CDR3 has 16 amino acids. CDR3 DNA: TGCAGTGCTAGTGTAGCGGGACTAGGGTCCTACAATGAGCAGTACTTC. Its protein is CSASVAGLGSYNEQYF.

The J gene is TRBJ2-7, the V gene TRBV7-9; D remains unclear. The germline V gene encodes CDR1 SEHNR and CDR2 FQNEAQ (reference sequence). The CDR3 contains 12 residues. The V gene lost 4 bases and the J gene lost 6 bases, with 10 bases spanning the gap. CDR3 residues: CASSSGRCEQYF. In nucleotides, the CDR3 is TGTGCCAGCAGCTCAGGACGCTGCGAGCAGTACTTC.

The chain employs TRBV10-3 and TRBJ2-1; 9 bases fit TRBD1. Germline V gives CDR1 ENHRY, CDR2 SYGVKD. The CDR3 length is 11 residues. Trimming at V came to 8 bases and at J to 8 bases, leaving 1 base not matched to a gene. CDR3 amino acids: CAIRQGDEQFF. The CDR3, as DNA: TGTGCCATCCGACAGGGGGATGAGCAGTTCTTC.

This clonotype was detected a few times. The V and J genes are TRBV28 and TRBJ2-3; 8 bases fit TRBD2. The CDR3 length is 16 residues. V dropped 5 bases and J dropped 2; count of bases not matched to a gene: 9. Germline V gene data show CDR1 as MDHEN and CDR2 as SYDVKM. The CDR3 nucleotides read TGTGCCAGCAGTGCCGTAACTAGCGGACTCACAGATACGCAGTATTTT. Translation: CASSAVTSGLTDTQYF.

In its sample, this clonotype was seen many times. The chain combines TRBV29-1 with TRBJ2-7; possibly TRBD1 for D (5 bases). V lost 2 bases and J lost 0, with 11 bases in between. The CDR3 spans 14 residues. Germline V gene sequence: CDR1 SQVTM, CDR2 ANQGSEA. Here the CDR3 reads CSVELAGLSYEQYF. For the CDR3, the DNA is TGCAGCGTTGAATTGGCAGGGCTCTCCTACGAGCAGTACTTC.

The gene calls are TRBV25-1 and TRBJ2-5, with 12 nucleotides matching TRBD1. Trimming took 5 bases from V and 4 from J; bases not matched to a gene: 11. CDR1 and CDR2 (germline): MGHDK, SYGVNS. This CDR3 has 17 amino acids. The CDR3 loop is CASSTRWGQGAGETQYF. DNA of the CDR3: TGTGCCAGCAGTACCCGGTGGGGACAGGGGGCTGGAGAGACCCAGTACTTC.

The chain links TRBV7-2 to TRBJ2-1, with 9 bases aligning to TRBD2. The CDR3 extends over 15 amino acids. With 6 bases clipped from V and 7 bases from J, the junction kept 10 bases outside the gene matches. Germline CDR1 and CDR2: SGHTA and FQGNSA. The CDR3 reads CASRISGSFLNEQFF. The CDR3 DNA reads TGTGCCAGCAGAATTAGCGGGAGCTTCTTGAATGAGCAGTTCTTC.

V usage is TRBV7-2 and J usage is TRBJ2-7; 8 bases are shared with TRBD1. The V segment lost 4 bases and the J segment 2 bases; nucleotides outside the gene matches: 10. Germline CDR1 SGHTA, CDR2 FQGNSA. This CDR3 is 16 amino acids long. CDR3 sequence: CASSSLGGQGTYEQYF. DNA for the CDR3: TGTGCCAGCAGCTCATTAGGAGGACAGGGAACCTACGAGCAGTACTTC. The complete variable domain, with remaining parts taken from reference TRBV7-2 and TRBJ2-7, reads GAGVSQSPSNKVTEKGKDVELRCDPISGHTALYWYRQSLGQGLEFLIYFQGNSAPDKSGLPSDRFSAERTGGSVSTLTIQRTQQEDSAVYLCASSSLGGQGTYEQYFGPGTRLTVT.

The V and J genes are TRBV6-6 and TRBJ1-4; D unresolved. Germline V gives CDR1 MNHNY, CDR2 SVGAGI (reference sequence). The CDR3 has 15 amino acids. V gave up 6 bases and J gave up 7 bases, with 18 bases separating them. CDR3 amino acids: CASSPVQWPGEKLFF. DNA of the CDR3: TGTGCCAGCAGCCCGGTCCAGTGGCCTGGTGAAAAACTGTTTTTT.

The rearrangement uses TRBV7-2 and TRBJ1-2; D gene unclear. Trimming pared 1 base from V and 0 bases from J, leaving 12 bases between. This CDR3 comprises 16 residues. Germline assignment: CDR1 SGHTA and CDR2 FQGNSA. The CDR3 nucleotides are TGTGCCAGCAGCTTAGAGTCACACCAGACTAACTATGGCTACACCTTC. As protein: CASSLESHQTNYGYTF.

The V call is TRBV20-1, the J call TRBJ2-6, with TRBD1 as a possible D gene (6 bases). CDR3 length: 14 amino acids. Germline lookup yields CDR1 DFQATT and CDR2 SNEGSKA (reference sequence). Trimming took off 0 bases at V and 3 bases at J, with 6 bases between the two ends. The CDR3 region has the DNA TGCAGTGCTAGAGACAGGGGTGGGGCCAACGTCCTGACTTTC. Encoded protein: CSARDRGGANVLTF.

The V gene is TRBV25-1, the J gene TRBJ2-5, with D uncertain. From germline, CDR1 is MGHDK and CDR2 SYGVNS. The CDR3 has 14 residues. The V and J ends lost 8 bases and 4 bases respectively, with 17 bases between them. The CDR3 DNA is TGTGCCAGCCCAATCCAACTAACCCGAGAGACCCAGTACTTC. Its translation is CASPIQLTRETQYF. The full variable domain, rest sourced from reference TRBV25-1 and TRBJ2-5, is EADIYQTPRYLVIGTGKKITLECSQTMGHDKMYWYQQDPGMELHLIHYSYGVNSTEKGDLSSESTVSRIRTEHFPLTLESARPSHTSQYLCASPIQLTRETQYFGPGTRLLVL.

There are a few counts of this clonotype. The rearrangement uses TRBV3-1 and TRBJ2-5, with 10 bases identical to TRBD2. The J segment lost 5 bases and the V segment lost 3 bases, leaving 6 bases of the junction unmatched. CDR1 is LGHDT and CDR2 is YNNKEL in the germline V gene (reference sequence). This CDR3 comprises 15 residues. DNA for the CDR3: TGTGCCAGCAGCCACTTACTAGCGGGGAGGGAGACCCAGTACTTC. Residues: CASSHLLAGRETQYF.

J is TRBJ2-5 and V is TRBV2, with 8 bases aligning to TRBD2. J lost 2 bases, V lost 9 bases, and 20 bases had no gene match. This CDR3 comprises 18 residues. Germline CDR1 SNHLY, CDR2 FYNNEI. The CDR3 loop reads CASRGWDSGTKSQETQYF. CDR3 DNA: TGTGCCAGTAGGGGCTGGGATAGCGGGACTAAGTCACAAGAGACCCAGTACTTC.

J is TRBJ2-4 and V is TRBV20-1; D is ambiguous. Trimming took 4 bases from V and 0 from J, leaving 7 bases between them. The CDR3 length is 13 residues. Germline loops: CDR1 DFQATT, CDR2 SNEGSKA (reference sequence). CDR3 in amino acids: CSATRLAKNIQYF. The CDR3 nucleotides are TGCAGTGCTACTAGATTAGCCAAAAACATTCAGTACTTC.